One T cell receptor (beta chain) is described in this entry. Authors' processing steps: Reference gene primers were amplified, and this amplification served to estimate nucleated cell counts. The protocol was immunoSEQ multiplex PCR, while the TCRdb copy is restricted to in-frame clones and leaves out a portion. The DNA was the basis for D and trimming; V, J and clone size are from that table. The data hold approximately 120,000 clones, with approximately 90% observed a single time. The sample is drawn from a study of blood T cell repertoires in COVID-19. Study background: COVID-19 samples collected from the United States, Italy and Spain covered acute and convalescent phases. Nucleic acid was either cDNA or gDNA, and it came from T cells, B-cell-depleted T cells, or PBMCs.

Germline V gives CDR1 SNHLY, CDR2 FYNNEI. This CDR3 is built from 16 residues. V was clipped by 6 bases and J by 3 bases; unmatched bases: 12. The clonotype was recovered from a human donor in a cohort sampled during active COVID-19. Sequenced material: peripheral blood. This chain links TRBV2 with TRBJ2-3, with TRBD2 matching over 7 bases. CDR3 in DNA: TGTGCCAGCAGGTTCCCTACTAGCGTTGGGACAGATACGCAGTATTTT. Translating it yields CASRFPTSVGTDTQYF.